These 2 T cell receptor beta chains came from one sample sequenced in a study of CD8+CD57+ T cells in acquired aplastic anemia. The template used for profiling TCR beta VDJ and CDR3 was genomic DNA. Each CDR3 protein gets one entry after TCRdb re-called the reads with MiXCR. The sample consists of approximately 130,000 distinct CDR3 sequences, around 41% of them appearing once. What was sequenced was sorted CD4+, CD8+, or CD8+CD57+ T cells (not recorded which) from PBMCs. These receptors were taken from a human donor in good health, serving as a control.

J is TRBJ1-3 and V is TRBV24-1; D gene unclear. V was trimmed by 5 bases and J by 2 bases, leaving 6 bases between them. Germline CDR1 reads KGHDR; CDR2 reads SFDVKD. The CDR3 length is 13 residues. The CDR3 bases are TGTGCCACCAGTGCTGGGGCTGGAAACACCATATATTTT. Amino acid sequence: CATSAGAGNTIYF.

This clonotype was recorded many times. This chain connects TRBV6-1 to TRBJ2-5; D not resolved. Per germline, CDR1 MNHNS and CDR2 SASEGT. This CDR3 is 13 amino acids long. Deletions cut 5 bases from V and 2 bases from J, with 9 bases between. The CDR3 DNA reads TGTGCCAGCAGTATACAGAGACAAGAGACCCAGTACTTC. Translation: CASSIQRQETQYF.